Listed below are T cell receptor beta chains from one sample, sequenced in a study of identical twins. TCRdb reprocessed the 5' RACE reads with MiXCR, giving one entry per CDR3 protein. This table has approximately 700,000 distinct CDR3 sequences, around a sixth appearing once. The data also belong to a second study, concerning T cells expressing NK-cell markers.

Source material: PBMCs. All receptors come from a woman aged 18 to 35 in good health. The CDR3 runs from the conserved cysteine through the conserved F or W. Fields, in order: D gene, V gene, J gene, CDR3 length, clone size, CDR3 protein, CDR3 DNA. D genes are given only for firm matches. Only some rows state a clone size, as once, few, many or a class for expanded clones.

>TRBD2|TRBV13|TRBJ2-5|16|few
CASSSRTSGRTETQYF
TGTGCCAGCAGCTCCAGGACTAGCGGGAGGACAGAGACCCAGTACTTC
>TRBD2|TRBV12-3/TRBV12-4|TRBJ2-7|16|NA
CASSPNSGGAFYEQYF
TGTGCCAGCAGCCCCAACAGCGGGGGGGCCTTCTACGAGCAGTACTTC
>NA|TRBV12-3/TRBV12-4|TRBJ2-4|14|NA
CASSWGGAKNIQYF
TGTGCCAGCAGCTGGGGTGGAGCCAAAAACATTCAGTACTTC
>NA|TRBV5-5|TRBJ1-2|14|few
CASSLYRSHYGYTF
TGTGCCAGCAGCTTGTACCGGTCTCACTATGGCTACACCTTC
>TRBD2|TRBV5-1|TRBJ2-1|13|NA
CASRPSGVPEQFF
TGCGCCAGCAGACCTAGCGGGGTCCCTGAGCAGTTCTTC
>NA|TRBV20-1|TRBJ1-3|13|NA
CSATERSGNTIYF
TGCAGTGCCACTGAGCGCTCTGGAAACACCATATATTTT
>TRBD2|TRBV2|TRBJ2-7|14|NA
CASMEKRENDEQYF
TGTGCCAGCATGGAGAAGCGGGAGAATGACGAGCAGTACTTC
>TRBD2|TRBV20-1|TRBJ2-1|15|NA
CSASGTSGGADEQFF
TGCAGTGCTTCTGGGACTAGCGGGGGGGCTGATGAGCAGTTCTTC
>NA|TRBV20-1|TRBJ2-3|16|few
CSAPLLWQGGTDTQYF
TGCAGTGCCCCGCTACTCTGGCAGGGGGGGACAGATACGCAGTATTTT
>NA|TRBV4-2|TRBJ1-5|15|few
CASSQGLLGNQPQHF
TGTGCCAGCAGCCAAGGGCTTTTGGGGAATCAGCCCCAGCATTTT
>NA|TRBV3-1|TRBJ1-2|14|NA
CASSQGGVAYGYTF
TGTGCCAGCAGCCAAGGTGGAGTTGCCTATGGCTACACCTTC
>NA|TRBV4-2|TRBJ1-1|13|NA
CASSQEMLTEAFF
TGTGCCAGCAGCCAAGAGATGTTGACTGAAGCTTTCTTT
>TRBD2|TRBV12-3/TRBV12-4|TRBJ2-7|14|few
CASSSGTSYAEQYF
TGTGCCAGCAGTTCCGGGACTAGTTATGCCGAGCAGTACTTC
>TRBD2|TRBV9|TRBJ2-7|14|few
CASSITSVPYEQYF
TGTGCCAGCAGCATAACTAGCGTCCCCTACGAGCAGTACTTC
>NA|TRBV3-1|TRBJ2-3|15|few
CASGARARSTDTQYF
TGTGCCAGCGGGGCCCGTGCGAGAAGCACAGATACGCAGTATTTT
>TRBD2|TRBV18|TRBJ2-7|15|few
CASSPGLAGVDEQYF
TGTGCCAGCTCACCTGGACTAGCGGGGGTTGACGAGCAGTACTTC
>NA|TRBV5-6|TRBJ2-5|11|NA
CASSVLGTQYF
TGTGCCAGCAGCGTACTAGGGACCCAGTACTTC
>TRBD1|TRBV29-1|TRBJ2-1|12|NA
CSGSGQGSLQFF
TGCAGCGGATCGGGACAGGGTAGTTTGCAGTTCTTC
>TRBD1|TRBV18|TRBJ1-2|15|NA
CASSPHPEGGLGYTF
TGTGCCAGCTCACCTCATCCCGAAGGGGGCTTGGGCTACACCTTC
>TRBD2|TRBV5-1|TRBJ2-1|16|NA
CASSLAVAGGPNEQFF
TGCGCCAGCAGCTTGGCAGTAGCGGGGGGGCCAAATGAGCAGTTCTTC
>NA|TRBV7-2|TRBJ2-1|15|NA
CASSLEWRGTQEQFF
TGTGCCAGCAGCTTAGAATGGCGGGGGACACAAGAACAGTTCTTC
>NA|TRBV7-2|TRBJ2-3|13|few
CASSLGDADTQYF
TGTGCCAGCAGCTTGGGGGATGCAGATACGCAGTATTTT
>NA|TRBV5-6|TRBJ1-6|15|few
CASSGWGMGGSPLHF
TGTGCCAGCAGTGGCTGGGGAATGGGGGGATCACCCCTCCACTTT